This TCR beta chain emerged from a study of T cell repertoires in urothelial bladder cancer. On the study more broadly: The approximately twelve resected lesions were three cT0, three cTa, three cT1 and three cT2 or greater.

Libraries were prepared by immunoSEQ multiplex PCR; TCRdb keeps only in-frame clonotypes and omits some of them. This table holds some 9,000 clones, roughly 58% found once. Study-level points and caveats: Benign specimens had a median about 12% infiltrating lymphocyte percentage. A single clone reached approximately 2% in benign versus up to roughly 17% in carcinoma. Benign specimens held more T cells than urothelial carcinoma specimens.

Comment on this clone: The antigen is not known.

This CDR3 spans 14 amino acids. V gave up 1 base and J gave up 6 bases, with 11 bases separating them. The V gene's germline CDR1 is SEHNR and CDR2 FQNEAQ (reference sequence). The V gene is TRBV7-9, the J gene TRBJ2-3, with a weak D call TRBD2 (5 bases). This clonotype originated in a human donor with urothelial carcinoma. The sample taken for sequencing was tumor-infiltrating cells from bladder cancer. The CDR3 loop reads CASSLGGIGDTQYF. The CDR3 nucleotides are TGTGCCAGCAGCTTAGGAGGGATCGGGGATACGCAGTATTTT.